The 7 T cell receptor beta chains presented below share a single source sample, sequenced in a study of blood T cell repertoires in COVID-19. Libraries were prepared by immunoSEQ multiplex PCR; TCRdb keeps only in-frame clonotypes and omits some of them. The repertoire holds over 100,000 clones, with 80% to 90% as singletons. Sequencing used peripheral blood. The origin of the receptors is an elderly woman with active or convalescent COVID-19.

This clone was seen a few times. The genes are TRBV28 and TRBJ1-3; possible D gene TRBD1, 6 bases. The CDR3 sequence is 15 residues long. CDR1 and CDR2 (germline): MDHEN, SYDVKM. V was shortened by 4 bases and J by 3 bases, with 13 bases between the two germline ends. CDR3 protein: CASSSQGLGGNTIYF. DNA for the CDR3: TGTGCCAGCAGTTCCCAGGGGTTAGGTGGAAACACCATATATTTT.

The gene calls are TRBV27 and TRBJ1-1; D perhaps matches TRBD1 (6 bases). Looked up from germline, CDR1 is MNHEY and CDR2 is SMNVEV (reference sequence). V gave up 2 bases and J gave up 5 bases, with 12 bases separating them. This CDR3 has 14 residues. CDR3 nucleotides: TGTGCCAGCAGTTTAGCCAGGGGAGGGACTGAAGCTTTCTTT. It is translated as CASSLARGGTEAFF.

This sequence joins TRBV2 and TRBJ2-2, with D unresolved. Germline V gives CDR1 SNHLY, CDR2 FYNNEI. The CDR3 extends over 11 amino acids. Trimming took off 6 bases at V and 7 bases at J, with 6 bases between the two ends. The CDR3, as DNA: TGTGCCAGCAGATATAGCGGGGAGCTGTTTTTT. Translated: CASRYSGELFF.

The CDR3 nucleotides are TGCGCCAGCAGCGATCACTTACAGGGCCAAGAGACCCAGTACTTC. This codes for CASSDHLQGQETQYF. The V gene is TRBV5-1, the J gene TRBJ2-5, with D maybe TRBD1 (6 bases). Germline V gene data show CDR1 as SGHRS and CDR2 as YFSETQ. Trimming shortened V by 4 bases and J by 1 base, and 14 bases separated the two germline ends. This CDR3 has 15 residues.

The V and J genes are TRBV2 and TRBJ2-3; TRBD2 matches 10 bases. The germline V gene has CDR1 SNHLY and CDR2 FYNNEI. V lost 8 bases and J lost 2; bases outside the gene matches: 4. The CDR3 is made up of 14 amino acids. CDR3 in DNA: TGTGCCAGCGTACTAGCGGGGCACACAGATACGCAGTATTTT. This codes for CASVLAGHTDTQYF.

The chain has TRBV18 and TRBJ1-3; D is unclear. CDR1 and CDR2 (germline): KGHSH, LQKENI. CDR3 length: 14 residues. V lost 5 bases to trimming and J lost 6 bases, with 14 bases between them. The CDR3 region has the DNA TGTGCCAGCTCAGGTGGACTCAGCGAAAACACCATATATTTT. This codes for CASSGGLSENTIYF.

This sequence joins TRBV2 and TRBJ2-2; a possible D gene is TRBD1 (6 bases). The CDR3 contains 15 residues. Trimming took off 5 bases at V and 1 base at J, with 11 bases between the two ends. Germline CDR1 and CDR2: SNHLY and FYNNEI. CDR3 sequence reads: CASSRQGRNTGELFF. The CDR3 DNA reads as TGTGCCAGCAGTAGGCAGGGGAGGAACACCGGGGAGCTGTTTTTT.